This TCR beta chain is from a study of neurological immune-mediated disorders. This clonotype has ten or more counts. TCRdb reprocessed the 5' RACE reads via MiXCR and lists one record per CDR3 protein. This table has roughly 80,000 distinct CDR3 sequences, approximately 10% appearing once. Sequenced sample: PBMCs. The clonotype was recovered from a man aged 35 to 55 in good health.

The DNA for the CDR3 is TGTGCCAGCACCTACGATTTTAGCTATGAGCAGTTCTTC. As protein: CASTYDFSYEQFF. This sequence joins TRBV6-2 or TRBV6-3 and TRBJ2-1; D not certain. V lost 7 bases and J 8 bases, leaving 15 bases between the germline ends. Germline V gene sequence: CDR1 MNHEY, CDR2 SVGEGT. The CDR3 has 13 amino acids.